The clone carrying this TCR beta chain was seen at least ten times. The antigen remains undetermined. Orbital computed tomography and thyroid ultrasound, along with TRAb, serum thyroxine and clinical symptoms, underpinned diagnosis. These data belong to a study of Graves' ophthalmopathy and Graves' hyperthyroidism. Study overall: Stable hyperthyroidism referred to disease that showed no ophthalmopathy within 18 months of follow-up. Study-wide results and limits: Classification of ophthalmopathy versus stable hyperthyroidism by a 13-signature model yielded about 88% sensitivity and just under 83% specificity. Clonotypes were expanded in thyroid at above 0.001 frequency, and most also appeared in blood.

The CDR3 is 15 amino acids. Germline V lookup: CDR1 DFQATT, CDR2 SNEGSKA (reference sequence). V lost 2 bases and J lost 4, with 17 bases in between. Using RNA transcripts, the TCR beta CDR3 regions were amplified. HTBI primers were employed in first-round RT-PCR, then a second-round multiplex PCR followed. Via MiXCR, TCRdb re-called the multiplex PCR reads, giving one row per CDR3 protein. The sample lists 560,000 or so distinct CDR3 sequences, about two fifths occurring once. The sequencing input was peripheral blood or thyroid tissue (not recorded which). The clonotype was recovered from an adult man with Graves' hyperthyroidism. The genes are TRBV20-1 and TRBJ1-2, with D unresolved. The CDR3 bases are TGCAGTGCTAGACTTAACATACTAAACTCCTATGGCTACACCTTC. Translation: CSARLNILNSYGYTF.